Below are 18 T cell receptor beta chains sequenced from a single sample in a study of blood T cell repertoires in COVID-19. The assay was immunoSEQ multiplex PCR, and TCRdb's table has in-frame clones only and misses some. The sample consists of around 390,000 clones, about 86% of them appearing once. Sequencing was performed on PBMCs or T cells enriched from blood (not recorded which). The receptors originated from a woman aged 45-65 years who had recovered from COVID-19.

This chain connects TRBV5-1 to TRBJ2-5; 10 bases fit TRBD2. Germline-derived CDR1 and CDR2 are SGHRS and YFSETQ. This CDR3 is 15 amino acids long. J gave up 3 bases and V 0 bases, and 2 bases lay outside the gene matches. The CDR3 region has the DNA TGCGCCAGCAGCTTGGCCAGCGGGGGGGAAGAGACCCAGTACTTC. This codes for CASSLASGGEETQYF.

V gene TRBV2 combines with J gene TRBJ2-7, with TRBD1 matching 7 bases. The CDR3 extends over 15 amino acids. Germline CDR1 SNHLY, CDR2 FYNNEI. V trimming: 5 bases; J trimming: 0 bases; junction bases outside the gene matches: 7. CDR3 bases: TGTGCCAGCAGTTTTCAAGGGGGCAGCTCCTACGAGCAGTACTTC. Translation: CASSFQGGSSYEQYF. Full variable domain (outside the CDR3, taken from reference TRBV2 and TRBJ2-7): EPEVTQTPSHQVTQMGQEVILRCVPISNHLYFYWYRQILGQKVEFLVSFYNNEISEKSEIFDDQFSVERPDGSNFTLKIRSTKLEDSAMYFCASSFQGGSSYEQYFGPGTRLTVT.

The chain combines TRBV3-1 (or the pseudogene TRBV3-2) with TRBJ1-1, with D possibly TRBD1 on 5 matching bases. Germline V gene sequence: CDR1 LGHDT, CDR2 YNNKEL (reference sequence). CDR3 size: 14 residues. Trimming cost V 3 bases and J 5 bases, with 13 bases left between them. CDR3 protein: CASSQSGRGTEAFF. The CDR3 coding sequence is TGTGCCAGCAGCCAGTCCGGAAGGGGAACTGAAGCTTTCTTT.

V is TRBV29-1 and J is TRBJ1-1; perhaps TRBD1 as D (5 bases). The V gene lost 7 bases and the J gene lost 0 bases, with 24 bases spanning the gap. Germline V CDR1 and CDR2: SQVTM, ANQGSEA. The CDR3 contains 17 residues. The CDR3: CSAAGVFWGGMNTEAFF. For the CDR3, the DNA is TGCAGCGCCGCCGGGGTTTTCTGGGGGGGAATGAACACTGAAGCTTTCTTT.

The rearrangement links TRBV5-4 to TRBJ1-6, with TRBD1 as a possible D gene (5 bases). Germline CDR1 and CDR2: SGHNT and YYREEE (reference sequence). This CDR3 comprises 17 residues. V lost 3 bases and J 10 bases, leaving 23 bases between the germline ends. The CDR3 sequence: CASSSLGGGKTRSPLHF. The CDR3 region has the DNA TGTGCCAGCAGCTCCCTCGGCGGGGGGAAAACCAGGTCACCCCTCCACTTT.

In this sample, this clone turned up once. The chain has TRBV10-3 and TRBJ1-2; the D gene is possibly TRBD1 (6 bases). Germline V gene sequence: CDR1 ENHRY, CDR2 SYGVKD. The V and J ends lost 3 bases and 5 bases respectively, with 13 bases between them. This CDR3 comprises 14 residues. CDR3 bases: TGTGCCATCAGTGATCAGGGGACTATGTATGGCTACACCTTC. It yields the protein CAISDQGTMYGYTF.

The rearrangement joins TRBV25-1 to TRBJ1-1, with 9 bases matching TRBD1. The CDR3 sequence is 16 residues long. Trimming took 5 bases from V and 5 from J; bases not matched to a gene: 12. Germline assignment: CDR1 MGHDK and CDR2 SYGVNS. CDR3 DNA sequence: TGTGCCAGCAGTTATACGAACAGGGGGCCGGGGACTGAAGCTTTCTTT. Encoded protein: CASSYTNRGPGTEAFF.

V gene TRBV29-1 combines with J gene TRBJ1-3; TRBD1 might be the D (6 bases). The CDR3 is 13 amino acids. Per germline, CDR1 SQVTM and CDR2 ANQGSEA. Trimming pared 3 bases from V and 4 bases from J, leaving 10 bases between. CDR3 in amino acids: CSVEWTAGNTIYF. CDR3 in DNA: TGCAGCGTTGAGTGGACAGCAGGAAACACCATATATTTT.

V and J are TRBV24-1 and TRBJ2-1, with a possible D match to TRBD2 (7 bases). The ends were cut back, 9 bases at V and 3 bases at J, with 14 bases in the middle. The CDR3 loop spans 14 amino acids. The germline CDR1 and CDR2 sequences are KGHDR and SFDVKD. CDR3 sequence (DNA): TGTGCCACCTCGGGGGGCCCCTTCTACAATGAGCAGTTCTTC. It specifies CATSGGPFYNEQFF.

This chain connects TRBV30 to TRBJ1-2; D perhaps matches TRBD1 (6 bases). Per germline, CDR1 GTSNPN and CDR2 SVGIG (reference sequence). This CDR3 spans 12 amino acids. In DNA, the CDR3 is TGTGCTTGCACCGAACAGGGATATGGCTACACCTTC. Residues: CACTEQGYGYTF. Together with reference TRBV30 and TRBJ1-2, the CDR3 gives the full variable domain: SQTIHQWPATLVQPVGSPLSLECTVEGTSNPNLYWYRQAAGRGLQLLFYSVGIGQISSEVPQNLSASRPQDRQFILSSKKLLLSDSGFYLCACTEQGYGYTFGSGTRLTVV.

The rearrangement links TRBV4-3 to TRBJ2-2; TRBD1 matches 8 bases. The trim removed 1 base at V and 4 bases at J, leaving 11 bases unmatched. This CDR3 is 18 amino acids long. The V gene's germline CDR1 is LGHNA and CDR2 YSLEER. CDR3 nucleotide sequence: TGCGCCAGCAGCCAAGGCTCGATACAGGGGGACCCCACCGGGGAGCTGTTTTTT. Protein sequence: CASSQGSIQGDPTGELFF.

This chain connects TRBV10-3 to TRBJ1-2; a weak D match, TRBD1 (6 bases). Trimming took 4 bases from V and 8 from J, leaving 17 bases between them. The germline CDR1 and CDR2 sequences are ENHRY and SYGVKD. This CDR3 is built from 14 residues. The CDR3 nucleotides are TGTGCCATCAGTGGATCTAAAGGGGGTATGGGCTACACCTTC. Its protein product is CAISGSKGGMGYTF.

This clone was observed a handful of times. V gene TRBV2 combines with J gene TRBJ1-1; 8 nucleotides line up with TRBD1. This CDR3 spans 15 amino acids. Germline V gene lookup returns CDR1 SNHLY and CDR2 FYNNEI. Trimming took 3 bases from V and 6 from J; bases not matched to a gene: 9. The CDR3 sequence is CASSEQGAIHAEAFF. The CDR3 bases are TGTGCCAGCAGTGAGCAGGGGGCGATACATGCTGAAGCTTTCTTT.

The CDR3: CASSLGSPLLYNEQFF. The CDR3 nucleotides read TGTGCCAGCAGCTTAGGTTCCCCGCTCCTATACAATGAGCAGTTCTTC. The rearrangement links TRBV11-3 to TRBJ2-1; unclear D gene. The CDR3 loop spans 16 amino acids. Germline assignment: CDR1 SGHNT and CDR2 YENEEA. Between the trimmed V and J ends, which lost 1 base and 4 bases, there was a span of 14 bases.

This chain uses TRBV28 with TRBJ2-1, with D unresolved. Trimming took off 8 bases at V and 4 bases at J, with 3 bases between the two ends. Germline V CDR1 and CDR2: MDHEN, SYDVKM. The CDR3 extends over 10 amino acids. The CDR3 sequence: CASSYNEQFF. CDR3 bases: TGTGCCAGCTCTTACAATGAGCAGTTCTTC.

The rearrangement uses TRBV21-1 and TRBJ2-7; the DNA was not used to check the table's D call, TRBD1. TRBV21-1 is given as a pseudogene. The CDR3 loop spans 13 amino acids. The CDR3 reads CASSRNRSYEQYF. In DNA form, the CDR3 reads TGTGCCAGCAGCAGAAACAGGTCCTACGAGCAGTACTTC.

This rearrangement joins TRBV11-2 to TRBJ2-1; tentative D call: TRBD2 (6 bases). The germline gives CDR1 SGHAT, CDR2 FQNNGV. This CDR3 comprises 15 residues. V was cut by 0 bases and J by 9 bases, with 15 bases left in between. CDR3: CASSLEGGRRREQFF. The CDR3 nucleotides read TGTGCCAGCAGCTTAGAGGGGGGAAGGAGACGTGAGCAGTTCTTC.

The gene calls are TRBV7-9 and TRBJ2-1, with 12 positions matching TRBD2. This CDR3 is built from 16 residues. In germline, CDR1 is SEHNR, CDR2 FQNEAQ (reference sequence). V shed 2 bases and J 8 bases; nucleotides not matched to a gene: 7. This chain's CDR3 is CASSLPTSGGRDEQFF. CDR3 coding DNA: TGTGCCAGCAGCTTACCGACTAGCGGGGGTAGGGATGAGCAGTTCTTC.